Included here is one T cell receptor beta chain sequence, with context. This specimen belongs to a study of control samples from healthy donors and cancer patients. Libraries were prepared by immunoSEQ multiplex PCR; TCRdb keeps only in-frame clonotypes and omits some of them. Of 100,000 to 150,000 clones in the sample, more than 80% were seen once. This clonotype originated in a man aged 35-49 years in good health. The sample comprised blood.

The CDR3 here is CASSDLGAGFETQYF. Here the CDR3 DNA reads TGTGCCAGCAGCGACCTGGGGGCGGGCTTTGAGACCCAGTACTTC. The chain has TRBV7-2 and TRBJ2-5; a weak D match, TRBD1 (6 bases). V was cut by 5 bases and J by 5 bases, with 18 bases left in between. CDR1 and CDR2 from the germline V gene are SGHTA and FQGNSA. The CDR3 has 15 residues.